This T cell receptor beta chain is drawn from a study of identical twins. Whole-study results and caveats: Abundant beta clonotypes from cord blood had fewer insertions, unlike memory repertoires, which showed none.

The V gene's germline CDR1 is KGHSH and CDR2 LQKENI. The CDR3 spans 18 residues. V was shortened by 6 bases and J by 6 bases, with 27 bases between the two germline ends. Ten or more counts support this clonotype. Its antigen is as yet unknown. TCRdb re-called the 5' RACE reads through MiXCR, storing one row per CDR3 protein. The sample includes hundreds of thousands of distinct CDR3 sequences, about 7.6% of them seen just once. This sample also belongs to another study, concerning yellow fever vaccine responses in identical twins.

This receptor was obtained from a woman between 18 and 29 years old in good health. Sequenced input: PBMCs. The rearrangement uses TRBV18 and TRBJ2-1; D possibly uses TRBD1 or TRBD2 (7 bases each). CDR3 amino acids: CASSPRGLRTSISNEQFF. The CDR3 coding sequence is TGTGCCAGCTCCCCGAGGGGGCTAAGGACTAGTATTTCCAATGAGCAGTTCTTC.